This T cell receptor (beta chain) came from a study of cytomegalovirus exposure and HLA in healthy donors. Method: immunoSEQ multiplex PCR; TCRdb's copy keeps in-frame clones and lacks some. The sample includes 200,000 to 250,000 clones, around 86% of them seen just once. Germline V gene lookup returns CDR1 MNHEY and CDR2 SMNVEV (reference sequence). The junction had 6 bases not matched to a gene; V was cut back by 5 bases and J by 2 bases. CDR3 length equals 14 residues. These donors were members of the roughly 110-subject validation cohort, a group separate from the approximately 700-subject first cohort. Whole-study results and caveats: Accounts indicate the classifier identified cytomegalovirus status with strong specificity and sensitivity. In vitro, three CMV-associated chains proved specific for CMV antigens.

As regards this clone: The antigen is undetermined.

The chain carries TRBV27 and TRBJ2-7; 7 nucleotides align to TRBD1. This sequence originates from a young woman in good health and CMV-seropositive. The sequenced sample was PBMCs. The DNA for the CDR3 is TGTGCCAGCAGTCCGACAGGGTATGCCTACGAGCAGTACTTC. Its translation is CASSPTGYAYEQYF.